The 15 T cell receptor beta chains presented below share a single source sample, sequenced in a study of beta chain features in type 1 diabetes. Findings and caveats of the study: TCRB CDR3s were moderately but significantly shorter in Type 1 diabetes patients in all four CD4+ subsets.

What these receptors recognize is not known. Investigators reverse transcribed all isolated RNA, so they sequenced expressed TCRB transcripts. This table comes from immunoSEQ multiplex PCR, and its TCRdb copy is limited to in-frame clones, with some not included. The repertoire holds a few hundred thousand clones, with approximately 25% as singletons. Sample: naive CD4+ T cells from blood. Source of these receptors: a woman in her twenties or thirties with type 1 diabetes.

This clone was detected only a few times. The genes are TRBV7-9 and TRBJ1-3; D is undetermined. Trimming cost V 5 bases and J 0 bases, with 8 bases left between them. The CDR3 spans 14 residues. Germline CDR1 and CDR2: SEHNR and FQNEAQ (reference sequence). CDR3 residues: CASSPVLSGNTIYF. For the CDR3, the DNA is TGTGCCAGCAGCCCGGTGCTCTCTGGAAACACCATATATTTT. The full variable domain, completed using reference TRBV7-9 and TRBJ1-3, is DTGVSQNPRHKITKRGQNVTFRCDPISEHNRLYWYRQTLGQGPEFLTYFQNEAQLEKSRLLSDRFSAERPKGSFSTLEIQRTEQGDSAMYLCASSPVLSGNTIYFGEGSWLTVV.

This chain connects TRBV29-1 to TRBJ1-1, with D possibly matching TRBD1 (5 bases). The CDR3 covers 12 residues. With 8 bases removed from V and 3 bases from J, the gap between germline ends came to 13 bases. The germline CDR1 and CDR2 sequences are SQVTM and ANQGSEA. CDR3 protein: CSFGRGDTEAFF. In nucleotides, the CDR3 is TGCAGCTTCGGGAGAGGGGACACTGAAGCTTTCTTT.

This clone was counted only a few times. This sequence joins TRBV9 and TRBJ2-7; maybe TRBD1 (5 bases). This CDR3 region has 15 residues. Deletions cut 1 base from V and 5 bases from J, with 16 bases between. Per the germline V gene, CDR1 is SGDLS and CDR2 is YYNGEE. The CDR3 spells CASSVQGSPGHEQYF. For the CDR3, the DNA is TGTGCCAGCAGCGTACAGGGTTCCCCAGGCCACGAGCAGTACTTC.

This clone was seen more than once but under ten times. This rearrangement joins TRBV9 to TRBJ2-3, with 12 bases identical to TRBD2. Losses at the gene ends were 4 bases for V and 4 bases for J; bases not matched to a gene: 4. Germline CDR1 and CDR2: SGDLS and YYNGEE. The CDR3 sequence is 15 residues long. CDR3 sequence (DNA): TGTGCCAGCAGCTTAGGACTAGCGGGACCAGATACGCAGTATTTT. It specifies CASSLGLAGPDTQYF.

The chain carries TRBV27 and TRBJ2-1; 12 bases are shared with TRBD2. The V gene end was trimmed by 6 bases and the J gene end by 4 bases; junction bases not matched to a gene: 4. CDR3 size: 15 residues. The V gene's germline CDR1 is MNHEY and CDR2 SMNVEV (reference sequence). Here the CDR3 reads CASSSGLAGYNEQFF. The DNA of the CDR3 is TGTGCCAGCAGCTCCGGACTAGCGGGGTACAATGAGCAGTTCTTC.

The chain has TRBV12-5 and TRBJ2-2, with 9 positions matching TRBD2. Losses at the gene ends were 2 bases for V and 2 bases for J; bases not matched to a gene: 6. Germline lookup yields CDR1 LGHNT and CDR2 FRNRAP. The CDR3 length is 17 residues. The CDR3 is CASGLMATSGNTGELFF. The CDR3 coding sequence is TGTGCTAGTGGTTTGATGGCGACTAGCGGTAACACCGGGGAGCTGTTTTTT.

Only a few counts were recorded for this clone. The V gene is TRBV6-4, the J gene TRBJ2-3; tentatively, D is TRBD1 (5 bases). CDR1 and CDR2 (germline): MRHNA, SNTAGT. V lost 3 bases to trimming and J lost 6 bases, with 10 bases between them. The CDR3 is 13 residues long. The CDR3: CASSEQVDDTQYF. CDR3 sequence (DNA): TGTGCCAGCAGTGAACAGGTCGACGATACGCAGTATTTT.

This clone was seen a few times. The chain is built from TRBV9 and TRBJ1-2; 7 bases line up with TRBD1. The junction had 7 bases not matched to a gene; V was cut back by 0 bases and J by 5 bases. The germline V gene encodes CDR1 SGDLS and CDR2 YYNGEE. CDR3 length: 15 amino acids. CDR3 coding DNA: TGTGCCAGCAGCGTAGGTGGAGGGGACAGTTATGGCTACACCTTC. The encoded protein is CASSVGGGDSYGYTF.

V usage is TRBV7-2 and J usage is TRBJ2-1, with TRBD2 matching 9 bases. Trimming cost V 10 bases and J 10 bases; bases outside gene matches: 14. Germline V lookup: CDR1 SGHTA, CDR2 FQGNSA. The CDR3 consists of 14 residues. The CDR3 spells CAIQTSGVTWEQFF. CDR3 sequence (DNA): TGTGCCATCCAGACTAGCGGAGTAACCTGGGAGCAGTTCTTC.

The genes are TRBV5-1 and TRBJ2-2; 12 bases align to TRBD1. Trimming cost V 6 bases and J 2 bases; bases outside gene matches: 8. Per germline, CDR1 SGHRS and CDR2 YFSETQ. This CDR3 is 17 amino acids long. CDR3 sequence reads: CASNPTGTGGNTGELFF. In DNA, the CDR3 is TGCGCCAGCAATCCGACCGGGACAGGGGGCAACACCGGGGAGCTGTTTTTT. Supplemented by reference TRBV5-1 and TRBJ2-2, the full variable domain reads KAGVTQTPRYLIKTRGQQVTLSCSPISGHRSVSWYQQTPGQGLQFLFEYFSETQRNKGNFPGRFSGRQFSNSRSEMNVSTLELGDSALYLCASNPTGTGGNTGELFFGEGSRLTVL.

This clone was counted between two and nine times. This CDR3 reads CATSDKDREAVKLFF. The CDR3 coding sequence is TGTGCCACCAGCGATAAGGACAGGGAAGCAGTAAAACTGTTTTTT. The V and J genes are TRBV15 and TRBJ1-4, with TRBD1 identical over 8 bases. Losses at the gene ends were 5 bases for V and 10 bases for J; bases not matched to a gene: 12. CDR3 size: 15 residues. Looked up from germline, CDR1 is LNHNV and CDR2 is YYDKDF (reference sequence).

The chain uses TRBV30 and TRBJ1-1; D gene ambiguous. The CDR3 spans 15 residues. CDR1 is GTSNPN, CDR2 SVGIG, per germline (reference sequence). V was cut by 0 bases and J by 7 bases, with 18 bases left in between. CDR3 residues: CAWSVLWEREGEAFF. The CDR3 nucleotides are TGTGCCTGGAGTGTCCTCTGGGAGAGGGAGGGTGAAGCTTTCTTT.

The chain carries TRBV4-1 and TRBJ1-1, with unresolved D. Germline values: CDR1 MGHRA, CDR2 YSYEKL. The CDR3 is made up of 15 amino acids. Trimming stripped 1 base from V and 1 base from J, with 10 bases between. The CDR3 is CASSQVWSRNTEAFF. CDR3 coding DNA: TGCGCCAGCAGCCAAGTCTGGAGCAGGAACACTGAAGCTTTCTTT.

The chain couples TRBV5-6 to TRBJ2-1; D is perhaps TRBD1 (6 bases). V was cut by 2 bases and J by 6 bases, with 12 bases left in between. Germline V gene lookup returns CDR1 SGHDT and CDR2 YYEEEE. The CDR3 contains 14 residues. The CDR3 DNA reads TGTGCCAGCAGCTTCTTGGCAGGGGTCAATGAGCAGTTCTTC. Translation: CASSFLAGVNEQFF.

Concerning this clone: Other DNA sequences from this sample encode an identical CDR3 as well. This sequence joins TRBV29-1 and TRBJ1-1, with 8 positions matching TRBD1. CDR1 is SQVTM, CDR2 ANQGSEA, per germline. V dropped 6 bases and J dropped 0; count of bases not matched to a gene: 3. This CDR3 spans 13 amino acids. The CDR3: CSVGTGLNTEAFF. For the CDR3, the DNA is TGCAGCGTGGGGACAGGACTGAACACTGAAGCTTTCTTT. Complete variable domain (other parts from reference TRBV29-1 and TRBJ1-1): SAVISQKPSRDICQRGTSLTIQCQVDSQVTMMFWYRQQPGQSLTLIATANQGSEATYESGFVIDKFPISRPNLTFSTLTVSNMSPEDSSIYLCSVGTGLNTEAFFGQGTRLTVV.